Following are 8 T cell receptor beta chains from one sample sequenced in a study of cytomegalovirus exposure and HLA in healthy donors. Researchers ran the PCR with 60 Vbeta and 13 Jbeta primers. Some clones are missing from TCRdb's copy, which holds only in-frame ones; the method was immunoSEQ multiplex PCR. The profile shows about 130,000 clones, around 80% of them singletons. Sequences were obtained from PBMCs. All receptors come from a woman aged 50 to 65 in good health and CMV-seronegative.

The V gene is TRBV19, the J gene TRBJ1-5, with TRBD1 as a possible D gene (5 bases). CDR1 is LNHDA and CDR2 is SQIVND in the germline V gene (reference sequence). Trimming pared 8 bases from V and 2 bases from J, leaving 10 bases between. The CDR3 consists of 13 residues. This CDR3 reads CASQGRGNQPQHF. CDR3 DNA: TGTGCCAGTCAGGGTAGGGGCAATCAGCCCCAGCATTTT.

J is TRBJ2-7 and V is TRBV5-1; TRBD2 might be the D (6 bases). The CDR3 contains 14 residues. V dropped 5 bases and J dropped 1 base, with 13 bases sitting between them. Germline-derived CDR1 and CDR2 are SGHRS and YFSETQ. This chain's CDR3 is CASSSDYASYEQYF. CDR3 sequence (DNA): TGCGCCAGCAGTTCGGACTATGCTTCCTACGAGCAGTACTTC.

This sequence joins TRBV6-5 and TRBJ1-1; 9 nucleotides agree with TRBD1. CDR1 is MNHEY, CDR2 SVGAGI, per germline. J gave up 4 bases and V 6 bases, and 6 bases lay outside the gene matches. The CDR3 covers 14 residues. The chain's CDR3 is CASRVNRGPTEAFF. As DNA, the CDR3 is TGTGCCAGCAGAGTGAACAGGGGGCCCACTGAAGCTTTCTTT.

In its sample, this clone was seen once. V gene TRBV28 combines with J gene TRBJ2-3; 9 bases are shared with TRBD1. This CDR3 spans 23 amino acids. Trimming took 0 bases from V and 1 from J; bases not matched to a gene: 23. CDR1 is MDHEN and CDR2 is SYDVKM in the germline V gene. The CDR3 DNA sequence: TGTGCCAGCAGTTTATGGACCCCCTATGGGGACAGGGATTCGCCTTCTGGCACAGATACGCAGTATTTT. Translating it yields CASSLWTPYGDRDSPSGTDTQYF. The full variable domain, its missing parts supplied by reference TRBV28 and TRBJ2-3, is DVKVTQSSRYLVKRTGEKVFLECVQDMDHENMFWYRQDPGLGLRLIYFSYDVKMKEKGDIPEGYSVSREKKERFSLILESASTNQTSMYLCASSLWTPYGDRDSPSGTDTQYFGPGTRLTVL.

The rearrangement uses TRBV6-5 and TRBJ2-1; D is ambiguous. V was cut by 0 bases and J by 5 bases, with 5 bases left in between. Germline V lookup: CDR1 MNHEY, CDR2 SVGAGI. The CDR3 covers 13 residues. DNA of the CDR3: TGTGCCAGCAGTTACTCCCTTAACAATGAGCAGTTCTTC. This translates into CASSYSLNNEQFF.

CDR3 residues: CASSLDGQLNQPQHF. The DNA for the CDR3 is TGCGCCAGCAGCTTGGATGGACAGCTCAATCAGCCCCAGCATTTT. The J gene is TRBJ1-5, the V gene TRBV5-1; weak D call: TRBD1 (6 bases). Deletions cut 0 bases from V and 3 bases from J, with 10 bases between. Germline V gene sequence: CDR1 SGHRS, CDR2 YFSETQ. This CDR3 contains 15 residues.

This chain connects TRBV27 to TRBJ2-7; TRBD1 agrees at 9 bases. Germline V gives CDR1 MNHEY, CDR2 SMNVEV (reference sequence). The CDR3 runs 15 residues. Unmatched junction bases numbered 5, after V lost 5 bases and J lost 0 bases. CDR3 sequence (DNA): TGTGCCAGCAGTAGTCCGGGACAGGGCTCCTACGAGCAGTACTTC. Amino acids: CASSSPGQGSYEQYF.

The rearrangement links TRBV7-2 to TRBJ2-4; 8 bases map to TRBD2. Looked up from germline, CDR1 is SGHTA and CDR2 is FQGNSA. This CDR3 spans 14 amino acids. V lost 2 bases and J lost 8; bases outside the gene matches: 5. The CDR3 DNA follows: TGTGCCAGCAGCTTATCCAGCGGGAGTTACATTCAGTACTTC. Protein product: CASSLSSGSYIQYF. The full variable domain, with the rest looked up from reference TRBV7-2 and TRBJ2-4, is GAGVSQSPSNKVTEKGKDVELRCDPISGHTALYWYRQSLGQGLEFLIYFQGNSAPDKSGLPSDRFSAERTGGSVSTLTIQRTQQEDSAVYLCASSLSSGSYIQYFGAGTRLSVL.